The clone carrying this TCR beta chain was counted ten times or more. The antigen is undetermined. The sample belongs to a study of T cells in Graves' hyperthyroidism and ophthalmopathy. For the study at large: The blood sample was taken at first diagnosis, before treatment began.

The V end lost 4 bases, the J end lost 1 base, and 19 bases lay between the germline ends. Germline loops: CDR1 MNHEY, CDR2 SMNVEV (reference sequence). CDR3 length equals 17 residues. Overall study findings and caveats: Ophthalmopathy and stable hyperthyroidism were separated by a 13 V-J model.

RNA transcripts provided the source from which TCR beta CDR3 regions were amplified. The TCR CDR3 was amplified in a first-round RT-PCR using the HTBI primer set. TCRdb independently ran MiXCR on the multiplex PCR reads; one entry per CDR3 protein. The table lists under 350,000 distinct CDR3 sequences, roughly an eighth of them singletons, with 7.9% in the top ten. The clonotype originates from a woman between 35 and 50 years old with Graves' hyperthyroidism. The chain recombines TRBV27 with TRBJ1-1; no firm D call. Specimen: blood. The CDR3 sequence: CASSSPGEGRRNTEAFF. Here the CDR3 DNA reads TGTGCCAGCAGTTCCCCCGGGGAGGGAAGAAGGAACACTGAAGCTTTCTTT.